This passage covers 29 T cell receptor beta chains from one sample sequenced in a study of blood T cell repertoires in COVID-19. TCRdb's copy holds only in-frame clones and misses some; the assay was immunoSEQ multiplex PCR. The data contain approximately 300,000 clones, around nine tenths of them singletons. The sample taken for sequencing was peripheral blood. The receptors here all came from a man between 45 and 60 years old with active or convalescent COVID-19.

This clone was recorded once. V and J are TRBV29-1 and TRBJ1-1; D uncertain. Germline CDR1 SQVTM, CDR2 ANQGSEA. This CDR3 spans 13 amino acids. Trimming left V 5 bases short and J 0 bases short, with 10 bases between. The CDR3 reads CSVRISLNTEAFF. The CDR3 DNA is TGCAGCGTTCGAATTAGCTTGAACACTGAAGCTTTCTTT.

The CDR3 protein is CASRDSRTNQPQHF. CDR3 sequence (DNA): TGTGCCAGCAGAGACAGCCGAACGAATCAGCCCCAGCATTTT. The V and J genes are TRBV25-1 and TRBJ1-5, with D possibly matching TRBD1 (5 bases). The germline gives CDR1 MGHDK, CDR2 SYGVNS. Between the trimmed V and J ends, which lost 6 bases and 4 bases, there was a span of 13 bases. The CDR3 consists of 14 residues.

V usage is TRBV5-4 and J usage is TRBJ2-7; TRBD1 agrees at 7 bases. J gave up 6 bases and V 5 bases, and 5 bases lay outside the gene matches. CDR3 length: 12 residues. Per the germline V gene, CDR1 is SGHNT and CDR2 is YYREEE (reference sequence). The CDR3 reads CASSSTGVEQYF. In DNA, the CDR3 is TGTGCCAGCAGTTCCACAGGGGTCGAGCAGTACTTC.

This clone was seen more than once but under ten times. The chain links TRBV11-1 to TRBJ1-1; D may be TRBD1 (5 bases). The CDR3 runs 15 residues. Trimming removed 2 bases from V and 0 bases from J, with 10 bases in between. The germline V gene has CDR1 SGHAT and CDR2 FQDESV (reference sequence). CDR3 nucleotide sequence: TGTGCCAGCAGCTTACAGGGCCCTATGAACACTGAAGCTTTCTTT. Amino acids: CASSLQGPMNTEAFF.

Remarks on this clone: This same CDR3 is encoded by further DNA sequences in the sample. The CDR3 DNA is TGTGCCAGCAGTGGTGGAACAGGGGGGTATGGCTACACCTTC. This translates into CASSGGTGGYGYTF. This chain links TRBV2 with TRBJ1-2; 8 bases are shared with TRBD1. The trim removed 4 bases at V and 5 bases at J, leaving 6 bases unmatched. The CDR3 contains 14 residues. Germline V gene sequence: CDR1 SNHLY, CDR2 FYNNEI.

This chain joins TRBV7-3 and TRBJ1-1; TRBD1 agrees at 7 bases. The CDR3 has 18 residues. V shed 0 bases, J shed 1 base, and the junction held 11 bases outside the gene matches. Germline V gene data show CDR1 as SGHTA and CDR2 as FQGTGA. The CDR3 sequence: CASSLTAPGGAQNTEAFF. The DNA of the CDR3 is TGTGCCAGCAGCTTAACGGCCCCAGGGGGTGCCCAGAACACTGAAGCTTTCTTT.

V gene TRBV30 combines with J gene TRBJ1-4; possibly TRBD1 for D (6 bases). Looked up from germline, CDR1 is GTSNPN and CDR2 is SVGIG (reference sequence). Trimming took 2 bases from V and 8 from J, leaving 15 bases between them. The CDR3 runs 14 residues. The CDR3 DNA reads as TGTGCCTGGAGTCGGGACACTCTACAGGAAAAACTGTTTTTT. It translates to CAWSRDTLQEKLFF.

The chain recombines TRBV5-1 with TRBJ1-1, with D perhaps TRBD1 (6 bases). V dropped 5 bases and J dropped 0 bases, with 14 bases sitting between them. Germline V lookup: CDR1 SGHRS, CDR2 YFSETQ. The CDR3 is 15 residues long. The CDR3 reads CASSRQRGMNTEAFF. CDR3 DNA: TGCGCCAGCAGTCGACAGAGGGGGATGAACACTGAAGCTTTCTTT.

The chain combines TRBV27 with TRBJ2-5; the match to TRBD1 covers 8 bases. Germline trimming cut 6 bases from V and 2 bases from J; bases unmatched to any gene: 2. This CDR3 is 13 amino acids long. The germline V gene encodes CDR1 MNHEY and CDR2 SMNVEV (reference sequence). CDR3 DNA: TGTGCCAGCAGGACAGGGGCACAAGAGACCCAGTACTTC. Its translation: CASRTGAQETQYF.

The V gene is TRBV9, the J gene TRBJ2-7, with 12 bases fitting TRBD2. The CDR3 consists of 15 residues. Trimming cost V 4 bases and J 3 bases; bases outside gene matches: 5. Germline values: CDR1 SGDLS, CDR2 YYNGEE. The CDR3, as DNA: TGTGCCAGCAGCAGACTAGCGGGAGATTTCTACGAGCAGTACTTC. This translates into CASSRLAGDFYEQYF.

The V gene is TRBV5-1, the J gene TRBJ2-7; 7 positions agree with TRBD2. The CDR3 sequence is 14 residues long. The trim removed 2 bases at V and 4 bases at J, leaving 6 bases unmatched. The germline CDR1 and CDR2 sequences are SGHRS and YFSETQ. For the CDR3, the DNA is TGCGCCAGCAGCTTCGGGCTAGCGGTTTACGAGCAGTACTTC. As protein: CASSFGLAVYEQYF.

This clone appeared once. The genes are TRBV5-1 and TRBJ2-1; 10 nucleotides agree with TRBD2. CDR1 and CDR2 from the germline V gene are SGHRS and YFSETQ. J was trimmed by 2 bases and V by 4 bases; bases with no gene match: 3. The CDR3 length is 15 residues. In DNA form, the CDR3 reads TGCGCCAGCAGCCAAACTAGCGGGACCTACAATGAGCAGTTCTTC. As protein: CASSQTSGTYNEQFF.

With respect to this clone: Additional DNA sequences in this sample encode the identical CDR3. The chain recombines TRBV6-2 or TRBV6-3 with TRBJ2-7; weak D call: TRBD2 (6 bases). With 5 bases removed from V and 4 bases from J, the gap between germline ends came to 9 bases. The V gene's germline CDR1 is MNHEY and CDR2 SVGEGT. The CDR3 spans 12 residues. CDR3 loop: CASSGTAYEQYF. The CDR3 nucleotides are TGTGCCAGCAGTGGGACTGCTTACGAGCAGTACTTC.

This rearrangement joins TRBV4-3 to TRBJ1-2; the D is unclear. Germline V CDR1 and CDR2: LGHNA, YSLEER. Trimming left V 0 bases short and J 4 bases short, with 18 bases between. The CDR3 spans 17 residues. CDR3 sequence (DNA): TGCGCCAGCAGCCAAGATATTAACGGAGCGAATCTCTATGGCTACACCTTC. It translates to CASSQDINGANLYGYTF.

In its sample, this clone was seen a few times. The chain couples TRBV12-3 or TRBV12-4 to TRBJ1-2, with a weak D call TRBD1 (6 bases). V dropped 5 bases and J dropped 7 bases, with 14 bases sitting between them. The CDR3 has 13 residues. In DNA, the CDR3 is TGTGCCAGCAGTCCCCCCGGGACAATTGGCTACACCTTC. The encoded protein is CASSPPGTIGYTF.

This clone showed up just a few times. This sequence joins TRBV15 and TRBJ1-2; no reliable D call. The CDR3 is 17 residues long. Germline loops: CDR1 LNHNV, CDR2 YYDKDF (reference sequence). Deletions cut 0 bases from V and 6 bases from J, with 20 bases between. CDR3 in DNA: TGTGCCACCAGCAGAGATCGTTCCCGGGGAGTTGGGGATGGCTACACCTTC. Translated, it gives CATSRDRSRGVGDGYTF.

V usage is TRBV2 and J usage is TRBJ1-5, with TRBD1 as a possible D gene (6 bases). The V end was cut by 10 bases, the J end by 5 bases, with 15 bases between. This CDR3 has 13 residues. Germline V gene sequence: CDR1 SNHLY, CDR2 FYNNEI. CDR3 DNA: TGTGCCACCAGCCGGGGGGGCGATCAGCCCCAGCATTTT. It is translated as CATSRGGDQPQHF.

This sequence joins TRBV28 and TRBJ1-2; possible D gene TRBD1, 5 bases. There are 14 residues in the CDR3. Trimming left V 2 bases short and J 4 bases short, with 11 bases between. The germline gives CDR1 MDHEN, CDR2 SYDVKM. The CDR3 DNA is TGTGCCAGCAGTTTAGGGGGGGGTCTCTATGGCTACACCTTC. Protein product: CASSLGGGLYGYTF.

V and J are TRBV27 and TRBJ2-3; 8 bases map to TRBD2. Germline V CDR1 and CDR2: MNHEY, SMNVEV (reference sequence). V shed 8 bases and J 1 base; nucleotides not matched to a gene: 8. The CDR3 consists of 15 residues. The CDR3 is CASSGSGSGTDTQYF. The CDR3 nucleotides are TGTGCCAGCTCCGGCAGCGGGAGCGGCACAGATACGCAGTATTTT.

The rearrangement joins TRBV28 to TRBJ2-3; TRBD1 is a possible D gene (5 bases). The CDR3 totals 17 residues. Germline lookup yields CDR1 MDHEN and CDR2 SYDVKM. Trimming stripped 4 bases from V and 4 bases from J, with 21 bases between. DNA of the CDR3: TGTGCCAGCAGTTCCCAAGGGGCTAGAGCAAGCGCAGATACGCAGTATTTT. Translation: CASSSQGARASADTQYF.

CDR3 coding DNA: TGCAGCGTCTACCGTCAGCCCCAGCATTTT. Translation: CSVYRQPQHF. V and J are TRBV29-1 and TRBJ1-5; D remains unclear. The CDR3 runs to 10 residues. Germline V gene lookup returns CDR1 SQVTM and CDR2 ANQGSEA. V lost 6 bases and J lost 6, with 6 bases in between.

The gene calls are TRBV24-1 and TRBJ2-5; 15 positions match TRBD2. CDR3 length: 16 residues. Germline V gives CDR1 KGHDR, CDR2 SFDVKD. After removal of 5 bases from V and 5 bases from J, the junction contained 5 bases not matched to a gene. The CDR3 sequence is CATSGTSGGERETQYF. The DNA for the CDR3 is TGTGCCACCAGTGGGACTAGCGGGGGGGAGAGGGAGACCCAGTACTTC.

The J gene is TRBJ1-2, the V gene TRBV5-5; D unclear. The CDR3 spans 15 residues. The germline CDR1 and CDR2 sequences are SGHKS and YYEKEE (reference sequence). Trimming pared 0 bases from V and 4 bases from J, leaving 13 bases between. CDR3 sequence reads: CASSLEGRDFYGYTF. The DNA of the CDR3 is TGTGCCAGCAGCTTGGAAGGGAGGGATTTCTATGGCTACACCTTC.

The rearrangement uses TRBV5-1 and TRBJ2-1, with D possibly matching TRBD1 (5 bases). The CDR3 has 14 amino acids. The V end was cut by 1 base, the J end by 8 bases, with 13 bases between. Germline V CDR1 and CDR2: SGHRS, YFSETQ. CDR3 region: CASSLRGTEDEQFF. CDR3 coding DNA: TGCGCCAGCAGCTTGAGGGGCACTGAGGATGAGCAGTTCTTC. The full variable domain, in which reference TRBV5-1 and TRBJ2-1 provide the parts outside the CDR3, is KAGVTQTPRYLIKTRGQQVTLSCSPISGHRSVSWYQQTPGQGLQFLFEYFSETQRNKGNFPGRFSGRQFSNSRSEMNVSTLELGDSALYLCASSLRGTEDEQFFGPGTRLTVL.

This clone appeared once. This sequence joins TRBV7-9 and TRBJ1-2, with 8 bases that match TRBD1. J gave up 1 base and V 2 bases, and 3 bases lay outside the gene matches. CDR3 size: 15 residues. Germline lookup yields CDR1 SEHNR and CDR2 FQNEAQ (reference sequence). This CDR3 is CASSLRTGHNYGYTF. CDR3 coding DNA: TGTGCCAGCAGCTTAAGGACAGGGCATAACTATGGCTACACCTTC.

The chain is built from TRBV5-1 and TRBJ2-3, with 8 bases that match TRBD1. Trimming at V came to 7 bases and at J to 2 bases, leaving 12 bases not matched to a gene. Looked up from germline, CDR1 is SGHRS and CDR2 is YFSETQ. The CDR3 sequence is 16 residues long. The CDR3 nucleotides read TGCGCCAGCTGTAGCTTGGGACAGGCCTCCACAGATACGCAGTATTTT. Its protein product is CASCSLGQASTDTQYF.

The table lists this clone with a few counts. CDR3: CASRFDAAGGNYGYTF. The DNA of the CDR3 is TGTGCCAGTAGATTTGACGCGGCAGGAGGTAACTATGGCTACACCTTC. The rearrangement uses TRBV19 and TRBJ1-2; the D is unclear. The CDR3 has 16 amino acids. V was trimmed by 6 bases and J by 1 base, leaving 18 bases between them. The germline V gene encodes CDR1 LNHDA and CDR2 SQIVND (reference sequence). The full variable domain, completed using reference TRBV19 and TRBJ1-2, is DGGITQSPKYLFRKEGQNVTLSCEQNLNHDAMYWYRQDPGQGLRLIYYSQIVNDFQKGDIAEGYSVSREKKESFPLTVTSAQKNPTAFYLCASRFDAAGGNYGYTFGSGTRLTVV.

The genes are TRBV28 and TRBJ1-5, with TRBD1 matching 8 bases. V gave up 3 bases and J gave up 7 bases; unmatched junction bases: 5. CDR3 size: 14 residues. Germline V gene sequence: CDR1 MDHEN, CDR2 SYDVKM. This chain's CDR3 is CASSLDREGQPQHF. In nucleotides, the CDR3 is TGTGCCAGCAGTTTGGACAGGGAGGGACAGCCCCAGCATTTT.

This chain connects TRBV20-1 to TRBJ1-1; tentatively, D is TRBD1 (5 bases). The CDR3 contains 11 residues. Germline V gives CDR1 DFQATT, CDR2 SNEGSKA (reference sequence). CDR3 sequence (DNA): TGCGCCGGGAGGGGGAACACTGAAGCTTTCTTT. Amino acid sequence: CAGRGNTEAFF.